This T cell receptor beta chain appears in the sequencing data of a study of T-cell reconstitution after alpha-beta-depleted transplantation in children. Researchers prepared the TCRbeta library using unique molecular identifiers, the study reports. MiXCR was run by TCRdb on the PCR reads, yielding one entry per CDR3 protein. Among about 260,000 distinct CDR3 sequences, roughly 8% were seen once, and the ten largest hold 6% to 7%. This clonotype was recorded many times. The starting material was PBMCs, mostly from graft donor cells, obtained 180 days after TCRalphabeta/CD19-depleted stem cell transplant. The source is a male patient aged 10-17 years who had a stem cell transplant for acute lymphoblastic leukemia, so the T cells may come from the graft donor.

In nucleotides, the CDR3 is TGCAGTGCTAGGCTTCAGGCATCCTACGAGCAGTACTTC. Encoded protein: CSARLQASYEQYF. This sequence joins TRBV20-1 and TRBJ2-7, with D hard to call. V lost 3 bases, J lost 1 base, and 10 bases lay in between. The germline CDR1 and CDR2 sequences are DFQATT and SNEGSKA (reference sequence). The CDR3 consists of 13 residues.